The clone carrying this T cell receptor beta chain has at least ten counts. Its antigen is undetermined. The data belong to a study of early T cells in non-severe SARS-CoV-2 infection. Study context: Bulk RNA taken from unsorted whole blood was sequenced, leaving chains unpaired. General study results and limits: Private and CD4 specificities were missed by VDJdb matching, skewed to anti-spike CD8.

Per germline, CDR1 SGDLS and CDR2 YYNGEE. J gave up 0 bases and V 0 bases, and 6 bases lay outside the gene matches. The CDR3 is 17 residues long. TCRdb re-called the 5' RACE reads with MiXCR, one entry per CDR3 protein. The sample gives some 80,000 distinct CDR3 sequences, approximately 5% of which show up once; under 7.5% is in the top ten. The clonotype comes from an adult who was a healthcare worker with PCR-confirmed SARS-CoV-2 infection or an uninfected control (not recorded which). Here the sequenced sample was whole blood, taken at baseline. This rearrangement joins TRBV9 to TRBJ2-3; 8 bases align to TRBD2. CDR3 DNA sequence: TGTGCCAGCAGCGTAGGGGATAGCGGGACAAGCACAGATACGCAGTATTTT. Translated: CASSVGDSGTSTDTQYF.